Listed below are T cell receptor beta chains from one sample, sequenced in a study of blood T cell repertoires in COVID-19. Profiled with immunoSEQ multiplex PCR; TCRdb holds only in-frame clones, not every one. The sample comprises about 240,000 clones, 80% to 85% of which are singletons, and 12% rests with the top ten. Sequenced sample: peripheral blood. These receptors all come from a woman aged 55-70 years with active or convalescent COVID-19. CDR3s include the opening cysteine and the closing phenylalanine or tryptophan. The D gene is left open where the match is weak. Size is stated for part of the rows, as once, few or many counts, or as a class when the clone is expanded.

abundance | j_gene | d_gene | v_gene | CDR3nt | CDR3aa
- | TRBJ1-6 | - | TRBV7-3 | TGTGCCAGCAGCTTAGGCAGGGCCTATAATTCACCCCTCCACTTT | CASSLGRAYNSPLHF
- | TRBJ1-5 | - | TRBV10-1 | TGCGCCAGCAGTGAGTCGACCAGGGGGCCCCAGCATTTT | CASSESTRGPQHF
- | TRBJ1-5 | - | TRBV30 | TGTGCCTGGAGTGTCCAGGGTTTGTATAGCAATCAGCCCCAGCATTTT | CAWSVQGLYSNQPQHF
- | TRBJ1-5 | - | TRBV27 | TGTGCCAGCAGTTTCGACAGGATTAGCAATCAGCCCCAGCATTTT | CASSFDRISNQPQHF
- | TRBJ2-3 | - | TRBV2 | TGTGCCAGCAGGTCCGTGGGGGGGCTGTCCCATACGCAGTATTTT | CASRSVGGLSHTQYF
- | TRBJ1-2 | - | TRBV18 | TGTGCCAGCTCACCTGCGGAGAACTATGGCTACACCTTC | CASSPAENYGYTF
- | TRBJ2-7 | TRBD2 | TRBV5-1 | TGCGCCAGCAGCTTGGTCAGCGGGGGCTCCTACGAGCAGTACTTC | CASSLVSGGSYEQYF
- | TRBJ1-1 | - | TRBV6-1 | TGTGCCAGCAGTGGAGGTCAGGGAATACTTCGCGGCACTGAAGCTTTCTTT | CASSGGQGILRGTEAFF
- | TRBJ2-3 | - | TRBV19 | TGTGCCAGTAGGAACGTCGGCGGGACTAGCACAGATACGCAGTATTTT | CASRNVGGTSTDTQYF
- | TRBJ1-6 | - | TRBV2 | TGTGCCAGCAGCGAGACAGGAGATAATTCACCCCTCCACTTT | CASSETGDNSPLHF
- | TRBJ1-5 | - | TRBV5-5 | TGTGCCAGCAGCTTGGGGACACCCGATCAGCCCCAGCATTTT | CASSLGTPDQPQHF
- | TRBJ2-1 | TRBD2 | TRBV5-1 | TGCGCCAGCAGCTTGACTAGCGGGGTTTACAATGAGCAGTTCTTC | CASSLTSGVYNEQFF
- | TRBJ2-3 | TRBD1 | TRBV9 | TGTGCCAGCAGCGTAGCTACGGGTCGCCCGGGACAGGTGGTTGTAGATACGCAGTATTTT | CASSVATGRPGQVVVDTQYF
once | TRBJ1-6 | - | TRBV4-2 | TGTGCCAGCAGCCAAGATAAGGGGAAGGGTATCGTCGGATCCTATAATTCACCCCTCCACTTT | CASSQDKGKGIVGSYNSPLHF
- | TRBJ1-1 | TRBD1 | TRBV6-6 | TGTGCCAGCAGTATGACAGGGTCGGGGACTGAAGCTTTCTTT | CASSMTGSGTEAFF
- | TRBJ1-3 | - | TRBV7-9 | TGTGCCAGCAGCTCAGACAGAGCCTCTGGAAACACCATATATTTT | CASSSDRASGNTIYF
few | TRBJ1-4 | - | TRBV2 | TGTGCCAGCAGCAAGAACCCGGCAACTAATGAAAAACTGTTTTTT | CASSKNPATNEKLFF
- | TRBJ2-4 | TRBD1 | TRBV4-3 | TGCGCCAGCAGCCAAGAGGCAGGGGGCAAAAACATTCAGTACTTC | CASSQEAGGKNIQYF
- | TRBJ2-3 | - | TRBV27 | TGTGCCAGCAGTCAAAGCAGGGGCACAGATACGCAGTATTTT | CASSQSRGTDTQYF
- | TRBJ2-1 | TRBD1 | TRBV19 | TGTGCCAGTAGAAGACAGGGGTTCTACAATGAGCAGTTCTTC | CASRRQGFYNEQFF
- | TRBJ2-1 | TRBD1 | TRBV6-1 | TGTGCCAGCAGTGAGAGGCCCGGTCAGGGGGCTAGGAATGAGCAGTTCTTC | CASSERPGQGARNEQFF
once | TRBJ2-5 | TRBD1 | TRBV19 | TGTGCCAGTAGTAAGACAGGGAGAGAGACCCAGTACTTC | CASSKTGRETQYF
- | TRBJ2-7 | TRBD1 | TRBV9 | TGTGCCAGCAGCGTAGAGGGGGCCACCTACGAGCAGTACTTC | CASSVEGATYEQYF
- | TRBJ2-6 | TRBD1 | TRBV14 | TGTGCCAGCAGCCAGAGCCGGGACAGGGGGCGCGGTGGGGCCAACGTCCTGACTTTC | CASSQSRDRGRGGANVLTF
- | TRBJ1-6 | - | TRBV6-5 | TGTGCCAGCAGTTACTCCCCGGGCTCCTATAATTCACCCCTCCACTTT | CASSYSPGSYNSPLHF
- | TRBJ1-1 | TRBD1 | TRBV7-9 | TGTGCCAGCAGCTTAGGCGGGACAGCCCACACTGAAGCTTTCTTT | CASSLGGTAHTEAFF
- | TRBJ1-6 | TRBD1 | TRBV30 | TGTGCCTGGAGCCGGGACAGCCCCTATAATTCACCCCTCCACTTT | CAWSRDSPYNSPLHF
once | TRBJ1-5 | - | TRBV19 | TGTGCCACAAGTAGAGGTTGGAGCTCGGGACAGCCCCAGCATTTT | CATSRGWSSGQPQHF
- | TRBJ1-6 | - | TRBV5-5 | TGTGCCAGCAGTACCTTGGACAGATGGAATTCACCCCTCCACTTT | CASSTLDRWNSPLHF
- | TRBJ2-1 | - | TRBV7-9 | TGTGCCAGCAGCTTTGGGGGGTCCCATGAGCAGTTCTTC | CASSFGGSHEQFF
- | TRBJ2-2 | TRBD2 | TRBV10-2 | TGCGCCAGCAGTGATTCCAGCGGGGGGGCTCCCGGGGAGCTGTTTTTT | CASSDSSGGAPGELFF
- | TRBJ2-2 | - | TRBV5-1 | TGCGCCAGCAGCTTGGTACCAGGGGACGGGGAGCTGTTTTTT | CASSLVPGDGELFF
- | TRBJ1-1 | - | TRBV18 | TGTGCCAGCTCGGATGCAGGGCCGGGCAAAGGGGAAGCTTTCTTT | CASSDAGPGKGEAFF
- | TRBJ2-1 | TRBD2 | TRBV5-1 | TGCGCCAGCCGGGGCCTCTGGGAGCGGGGGGGCCGGAATGAGCAGTTCTTC | CASRGLWERGGRNEQFF
- | TRBJ1-3 | - | TRBV6-4 | TGTGCCAGCACCAGGAACGGGGTTTCTGGAAACACCATATATTTT | CASTRNGVSGNTIYF
- | TRBJ1-4 | TRBD1 | TRBV29-1 | TGCAGCGTTTACGACAGGGTAAGGGCGCCTGAAAAACTGTTTTTT | CSVYDRVRAPEKLFF
- | TRBJ1-2 | TRBD1 | TRBV4-3 | TGCGCCAGCAGCCAAAGAGGGACAGGGCTAAGCTATGGCTACACCTTC | CASSQRGTGLSYGYTF
- | TRBJ1-5 | - | TRBV5-8 | TGTGCCAGCAGCTTGAGAGGTCAGCCCCAGCATTTT | CASSLRGQPQHF
few | TRBJ1-1 | - | TRBV12-5 | TGTGCTAGTGGTGCTGACGCCGCGAGGACTGAAGCTTTCTTT | CASGADAARTEAFF
- | TRBJ2-7 | - | TRBV4-3 | TGCGCCAGCAGCCATGGACAGTTTTACGAGCAGTACTTC | CASSHGQFYEQYF
once | TRBJ2-5 | TRBD1 | TRBV27 | TGTGCCAGTAAAGGACAGGCCGGGGCCCAGTACTTC | CASKGQAGAQYF
- | TRBJ1-2 | TRBD1 | TRBV5-1 | TGCGCCAGCAGCTCAGGACAGGGCTGGGGGAGTGGCTACACCTTC | CASSSGQGWGSGYTF
- | TRBJ2-3 | - | TRBV24-1 | TGTGCCACCAGTGATCGGGACTCTCCGGCAGATACGCAGTATTTT | CATSDRDSPADTQYF
- | TRBJ2-5 | TRBD2 | TRBV5-1 | TGCGCCAGCAGCTTGGGAGCGGGGGGACGAGAGACCCAGTACTTC | CASSLGAGGRETQYF
- | TRBJ1-1 | - | TRBV9 | TGTGCCAGCAGCGTAAGCCCAACAGCAAACACTGAAGCTTTCTTT | CASSVSPTANTEAFF
once | TRBJ1-2 | TRBD1 | TRBV9 | TGTGCCAGCAGGAGGGGACAGGAGGCCTGGGGGCCGGGGGGCTACACCTTC | CASRRGQEAWGPGGYTF
once | TRBJ2-1 | TRBD1 | TRBV5-4 | TGTGCCAGCAGCCGATGGACAGGGGATGAGCAGTTCTTC | CASSRWTGDEQFF
few | TRBJ2-5 | TRBD2 | TRBV14 | TGTGCCAGCAGCGGCCTGCGGCGGGGGGGCGGAGAGACCCAGTACTTC | CASSGLRRGGGETQYF
- | TRBJ1-5 | - | TRBV30 | TGTGCCTGGAGTGTGCGGGGGGGCGTCGGTCAGCCCCAGCATTTT | CAWSVRGGVGQPQHF
- | TRBJ1-6 | - | TRBV18 | TGTGCCAGCTCACCACCGTCGTCAGGGGATTCACCCCTCCACTTT | CASSPPSSGDSPLHF
- | TRBJ1-3 | TRBD1 | TRBV19 | TGTGCCAGTAGTATTATTAGGACAGGGGGCCGTAGCTCTGGAAACACCATATATTTT | CASSIIRTGGRSSGNTIYF
- | TRBJ2-3 | TRBD2 | TRBV2 | TGTGCCAGCAGCTACGGGACTAGCGGGGCAGATACGCAGTATTTT | CASSYGTSGADTQYF
- | TRBJ1-4 | - | TRBV4-3 | TGCGCCAGCAGCAACTGGGGGGGAAATGAAAAACTGTTTTTT | CASSNWGGNEKLFF
once | TRBJ1-1 | - | TRBV11-2 | TGTGCCAGCAGCTTAACAGATACTGAAGCTTTCTTT | CASSLTDTEAFF
- | TRBJ1-1 | - | TRBV11-2 | TGTGCCAGCAGCTTAGATGGGAGGGGAGAAGCTTTCTTT | CASSLDGRGEAFF
- | TRBJ2-2 | TRBD1 | TRBV7-3 | TGTGCCAGCAGCCAAACCGGGACAGGGCGCTATCAAACCACCGGGGAGCTGTTTTTT | CASSQTGTGRYQTTGELFF